The clone carrying this T cell receptor beta chain was seen once. The data originate from a study of T cell changes during pregnancy in multiple sclerosis. Clones were read by immunoSEQ multiplex PCR, and TCRdb kept only the in-frame ones, dropping some. The sample consists of around 40,000 clones, 75% to 95% of them appearing once. Per the germline V gene, CDR1 is LNHDA and CDR2 is SQIVND (reference sequence). The CDR3 has 13 residues. J gave up 8 bases and V 7 bases, and 8 bases lay outside the gene matches. This sequence was found in a female donor in good health, enrolled as a control in a pregnancy study. The sequences come from CD4+ T cells from peripheral blood mononuclear cells, collected in the first trimester of pregnancy. J is TRBJ1-2 and V is TRBV19; 9 bases are a match to TRBD1. Written as DNA, the CDR3 is TGTGCCAGTACCACCCGGACAGGGGTAGGCTACACCTTC. This sequence encodes CASTTRTGVGYTF.